Shown below are 30 T cell receptor beta chains from a single sample sequenced in a study of blood T cell repertoires in COVID-19. TCRdb's table, derived via immunoSEQ multiplex PCR, lists solely in-frame clones and lacks some. The sample records almost 70,000 clones, roughly three quarters being singletons. The material sequenced was peripheral blood. All receptors come from a man in his 60s with acute or convalescent COVID-19.

The chain employs TRBV11-1 and TRBJ1-4; D is uncertain. The germline V gene encodes CDR1 SGHAT and CDR2 FQDESV (reference sequence). The CDR3 runs 15 residues. V was shortened by 6 bases and J by 7 bases, with 18 bases between the two germline ends. CDR3 nucleotide sequence: TGTGCCAGCAGTGAAAGGGATTCCGGAGGTGAAAAACTGTTTTTT. Protein: CASSERDSGGEKLFF.

The chain uses TRBV30 and TRBJ1-3; no clear D gene. Germline V gene sequence: CDR1 GTSNPN, CDR2 SVGIG (reference sequence). Trimming left V 4 bases short and J 0 bases short, with 13 bases between. The length of the CDR3 is 15 residues. CDR3 sequence reads: CAWTAAIFSGNTIYF. The CDR3 DNA is TGTGCCTGGACAGCGGCTATCTTCTCTGGAAACACCATATATTTT.

The CDR3 loop reads CASSQEDPRGGWTGELFF. In nucleotides, the CDR3 is TGTGCCAGCAGCCAAGAGGATCCGCGGGGGGGTTGGACCGGGGAGCTGTTTTTT. This sequence joins TRBV4-2 and TRBJ2-2, with TRBD2 identical over 9 bases. The V and J ends lost 0 bases and 5 bases, in that order; junction bases with no gene match: 10. Germline V lookup: CDR1 LGHNA, CDR2 YNFKEQ. The CDR3 contains 18 residues.

The chain links TRBV4-3 to TRBJ2-2; D not resolved. Trimming took off 4 bases at V and 7 bases at J, with 13 bases between the two ends. The CDR3 spans 14 residues. Germline CDR1 and CDR2: LGHNA and YSLEER. The CDR3 protein is CASSLQVWFGELFF. The CDR3, as DNA: TGCGCCAGCAGCCTCCAGGTCTGGTTCGGGGAGCTGTTTTTT.

V is TRBV19 and J is TRBJ1-1; D perhaps matches TRBD1 (6 bases). Deletions cut 5 bases from V and 5 bases from J, with 15 bases between. From germline, CDR1 is LNHDA and CDR2 SQIVND (reference sequence). This CDR3 region has 14 residues. CDR3 bases: TGTGCCAGTAGTCACAGGGTTGAGAGAACTGAAGCTTTCTTT. The encoded protein is CASSHRVERTEAFF.

The J gene is TRBJ1-1, the V gene TRBV7-9; 8 bases map to TRBD1. The CDR3 is made up of 13 amino acids. Germline V gene sequence: CDR1 SEHNR, CDR2 FQNEAQ (reference sequence). V dropped 5 bases and J dropped 4; count of bases not matched to a gene: 3. The CDR3 DNA reads as TGTGCCAGCAGCAGGGACAGGAGCACTGAAGCTTTCTTT. Translating gives CASSRDRSTEAFF.

The genes are TRBV7-2 and TRBJ2-1; 8 bases align to TRBD2. With V trimmed by 7 bases and J by 9 bases, 2 bases remained unmatched. Germline V gives CDR1 SGHTA, CDR2 FQGNSA. The CDR3 loop spans 11 amino acids. CDR3 in amino acids: CASTRGGEQFF. The CDR3 region has the DNA TGTGCCAGCACCCGGGGGGGTGAGCAGTTCTTC. The whole variable domain, remainder taken from reference TRBV7-2 and TRBJ2-1, is GAGVSQSPSNKVTEKGKDVELRCDPISGHTALYWYRQSLGQGLEFLIYFQGNSAPDKSGLPSDRFSAERTGGSVSTLTIQRTQQEDSAVYLCASTRGGEQFFGPGTRLTVL.

As regards this clone: The sample has other DNA sequences that encode this CDR3 too. The rearrangement links TRBV7-9 to TRBJ1-3; possible D gene TRBD1, 5 bases. The CDR3 extends over 14 amino acids. Germline CDR1 reads SEHNR; CDR2 reads FQNEAQ (reference sequence). V was pared by 5 bases and J by 2 bases, with 10 bases between. The CDR3 region is CASSLSRAGNTIYF. The CDR3 DNA reads as TGTGCCAGCAGCCTCTCCAGGGCTGGAAACACCATATATTTT.

This CDR3 reads CASSTNANEQFF. The CDR3 nucleotides read TGTGCCAGCAGCACTAACGCCAATGAGCAGTTCTTC. The chain couples TRBV5-6 to TRBJ2-1, with D hard to call. From germline, CDR1 is SGHDT and CDR2 YYEEEE. The CDR3 spans 12 residues. Trimming shortened V by 4 bases and J by 6 bases, and 8 bases separated the two germline ends.

This clone was seen a handful of times. The chain recombines TRBV5-1 with TRBJ1-6, with 8 bases aligning to TRBD1. The CDR3 consists of 14 residues. With 4 bases clipped from V and 7 bases from J, the junction kept 4 bases outside the gene matches. CDR1 SGHRS and CDR2 YFSETQ come from the germline V gene. CDR3 DNA sequence: TGCGCCAGCAGCCGGGGACAGGACAATTCACCCCTCCACTTT. It yields the protein CASSRGQDNSPLHF.

At least ten counts were recorded for this clone. This chain uses TRBV19 with TRBJ1-5; D is perhaps TRBD1 (5 bases). Germline-derived CDR1 and CDR2 are LNHDA and SQIVND (reference sequence). V lost 10 bases and J lost 0, with 19 bases in between. This CDR3 is built from 16 residues. The CDR3 nucleotides are TGTGCCACCCAAATCCAGGGCAGAAATAGCAATCAGCCCCAGCATTTT. This translates into CATQIQGRNSNQPQHF.

V and J are TRBV6-4 and TRBJ1-5; 9 positions match TRBD1. CDR1 and CDR2 (germline): MRHNA, SNTAGT. V lost 0 bases to trimming and J lost 3 bases; unmatched junction nucleotides: 3. The CDR3 extends over 16 amino acids. The CDR3 nucleotides read TGTGCCAGCAGTGACTCCGGGACAGGGAACAATCAGCCCCAGCATTTT. Translation gives CASSDSGTGNNQPQHF.

The chain carries TRBV5-8 and TRBJ1-2; D gene uncertain. This CDR3 comprises 13 residues. CDR1 is SGHTS, CDR2 YDEGEE, per germline. V lost 3 bases and J lost 0, with 6 bases in between. The DNA for the CDR3 is TGTGCCAGCAGCTCGGGTCCTAACTATGGCTACACCTTC. It is translated as CASSSGPNYGYTF. Together with reference TRBV5-8 and TRBJ1-2, the CDR3 gives the full variable domain: EAGVTQSPTHLIKTRGQQATLRCSPISGHTSVYWYQQALGLGLQFLLWYDEGEERNRGNFPPRFSGRQFPNYSSELNVNALELEDSALYLCASSSGPNYGYTFGSGTRLTVV.

The rearrangement joins TRBV7-2 to TRBJ1-6; 7 bases are shared with TRBD1. Germline assignment: CDR1 SGHTA and CDR2 FQGNSA. V was clipped by 4 bases and J by 5 bases; unmatched bases: 8. The CDR3 sequence is 16 residues long. The CDR3 is CASSSEGQLNNSPLHF. CDR3 bases: TGTGCCAGCAGCTCCGAGGGACAGCTTAATAATTCACCCCTCCACTTT.

The rearrangement joins TRBV15 to TRBJ2-2, with TRBD1 matching over 9 bases. The CDR3 extends over 18 amino acids. J gave up 7 bases and V 5 bases, and 17 bases lay outside the gene matches. Germline assignment: CDR1 LNHNV and CDR2 YYDKDF (reference sequence). CDR3 sequence: CATSGSSGTGKRIGELFF. As DNA, the CDR3 is TGTGCCACCAGCGGATCGAGCGGGACAGGGAAAAGGATCGGGGAGCTGTTTTTT.

V gene TRBV10-1 combines with J gene TRBJ2-7; 7 nucleotides match TRBD1. Trimming cost V 1 base and J 6 bases; bases outside gene matches: 6. Germline V lookup: CDR1 WNHNN, CDR2 SYGVQD (reference sequence). There are 14 residues in the CDR3. In DNA, the CDR3 is TGCGCCAGCAGTGAGTACGGGACAGCACTCGAGCAGTACTTC. Translation: CASSEYGTALEQYF.

This clone has more than one count but fewer than ten. This chain joins TRBV19 and TRBJ1-5; tentative D call: TRBD1 (5 bases). CDR1 and CDR2 (germline): LNHDA, SQIVND (reference sequence). The V and J ends lost 4 bases and 4 bases respectively, with 11 bases between them. The length of the CDR3 is 14 residues. CDR3 protein: CASSRVGANQPQHF. The CDR3, as DNA: TGTGCCAGTAGTAGGGTAGGGGCTAATCAGCCCCAGCATTTT.

This clone was detected only once. The chain employs TRBV6-4 and TRBJ2-2; TRBD1 matches at 10 bases. CDR1 is MRHNA and CDR2 is SNTAGT in the germline V gene. V dropped 4 bases and J dropped 4; count of bases not matched to a gene: 3. The CDR3 is 15 amino acids. The CDR3 protein is CASSARTGGTGELFF. The CDR3 region has the DNA TGTGCCAGCAGTGCTAGGACAGGGGGCACCGGGGAGCTGTTTTTT.

Comments on this clone: At one of its ends the junction is not consistent with the germline gene, which may arise from a read error. This chain connects TRBV4-3 to TRBJ1-2; D is undetermined. CDR3 length equals 15 residues. Germline assignment: CDR1 LGHNA and CDR2 YSLEER. CDR3: CASSQVPVRGNGYTF. The CDR3 bases are TGCGCCAGCAGTCAAGTCCCGGTTAGAGGGAATGGCTACACCTTC.

A word on this clone: The junction and the germline gene differ at one end; a read error may be behind it. The chain links TRBV2 to TRBJ2-1; 14 nucleotides match TRBD2. CDR1 is SNHLY, CDR2 FYNNEI, per germline. The CDR3 has 16 amino acids. This CDR3 is CASREGLAGGFNEQFF. The CDR3 DNA is TGTGCCAGCAGGGAAGGACTAGCGGGGGGTTTCAATGAGCAGTTCTTC.

The chain is built from TRBV6-2 or TRBV6-3 and TRBJ2-7, with a weak D call TRBD2 (6 bases). Trimming left V 1 base short and J 3 bases short, with 10 bases between. The germline V gene has CDR1 MNHEY and CDR2 SVGEGT. The length of the CDR3 is 14 residues. In DNA, the CDR3 is TGTGCCAGCAGTTACTTGGGGGGAGTCTACGAGCAGTACTTC. This translates into CASSYLGGVYEQYF.

This clone has only one observation. The CDR3 sequence: CASSGTGYYEQYF. In nucleotides, the CDR3 is TGTGCCAGCAGCGGTACAGGGTACTACGAGCAGTACTTC. V and J are TRBV6-2 or TRBV6-3 and TRBJ2-7; D might be TRBD1 (6 bases). Trimming took 6 bases from V and 3 from J, leaving 12 bases between them. CDR3 length: 13 amino acids. The germline V gene encodes CDR1 MNHEY and CDR2 SVGEGT.

The V gene is TRBV3-1 (or the pseudogene TRBV3-2), the J gene TRBJ1-1; D may be TRBD1 (5 bases). The CDR3 has 14 amino acids. Per the germline V gene, CDR1 is LGHDT and CDR2 is YNNKEL (reference sequence). Trimming stripped 0 bases from V and 10 bases from J, with 15 bases between. In DNA form, the CDR3 reads TGTGCCAGCAGCCAAGATTTTTGGGGGGAGGGAGCTTTCTTT. Protein: CASSQDFWGEGAFF.

V gene TRBV19 combines with J gene TRBJ1-2, with D perhaps matching TRBD1 (6 bases). The germline V and J ends were trimmed by 5 bases and 6 bases, with 16 bases remaining between them. The CDR3 has 14 amino acids. CDR1 is LNHDA, CDR2 SQIVND, per germline (reference sequence). CDR3 residues: CASSGGQRRNGYTF. The CDR3 DNA reads as TGTGCCAGTAGTGGTGGACAGAGACGAAATGGCTACACCTTC.

The chain joins TRBV19 to TRBJ1-1; 7 bases map to TRBD1. CDR3 size: 17 residues. V was clipped by 7 bases and J by 1 base; unmatched bases: 15. Germline CDR1 reads LNHDA; CDR2 reads SQIVND (reference sequence). CDR3 sequence: CASIVWRGRGRNTEAFF. In DNA form, the CDR3 reads TGTGCCAGTATCGTCTGGAGGGGGCGAGGACGGAACACTGAAGCTTTCTTT.

This chain joins TRBV7-3 and TRBJ2-1; D possibly corresponds to TRBD2 (5 bases). Per germline, CDR1 SGHTA and CDR2 FQGTGA. V shed 2 bases and J shed 8 bases, with 16 bases lying between them. The CDR3 has 15 amino acids. CDR3 DNA: TGTGCCAGCAGCTTAGGTGGGGTGTTGCGGGATGAGCAGTTCTTC. Translated: CASSLGGVLRDEQFF.

This rearrangement joins TRBV9 to TRBJ2-5, with 8 bases that match TRBD1. The length of the CDR3 is 13 residues. V dropped 4 bases and J dropped 5; count of bases not matched to a gene: 4. CDR1 is SGDLS and CDR2 is YYNGEE in the germline V gene. The CDR3 sequence is CASSTRQGETQYF. CDR3 DNA: TGTGCCAGCAGCACCAGACAGGGGGAGACCCAGTACTTC.

The chain is built from TRBV7-2 and TRBJ2-7, with 8 positions matching TRBD1. With V trimmed by 5 bases and J by 2 bases, 5 bases remained unmatched. CDR1 and CDR2 from the germline V gene are SGHTA and FQGNSA. The CDR3 contains 14 residues. CDR3 in amino acids: CASSPDRGAYEQYF. The DNA for the CDR3 is TGTGCCAGCAGCCCTGACAGGGGCGCCTACGAGCAGTACTTC. Based on the CDR3 plus reference TRBV7-2 and TRBJ2-7, the full variable domain is GAGVSQSPSNKVTEKGKDVELRCDPISGHTALYWYRQSLGQGLEFLIYFQGNSAPDKSGLPSDRFSAERTGGSVSTLTIQRTQQEDSAVYLCASSPDRGAYEQYFGPGTRLTVT.

The gene calls are TRBV7-9 and TRBJ1-5; unclear D gene. This CDR3 comprises 15 residues. Germline assignment: CDR1 SEHNR and CDR2 FQNEAQ (reference sequence). The V end lost 1 base, the J end lost 0 bases, and 7 bases lay between the germline ends. The CDR3 nucleotides are TGTGCCAGCAGCTTAGGGTCAGTTAGCAATCAGCCCCAGCATTTT. Protein sequence: CASSLGSVSNQPQHF.

The chain combines TRBV5-1 with TRBJ2-3; 10 bases match TRBD1. V dropped 4 bases and J dropped 5; count of bases not matched to a gene: 7. Per germline, CDR1 SGHRS and CDR2 YFSETQ. The CDR3 loop spans 15 amino acids. In nucleotides, the CDR3 is TGCGCCAGCAGCGCCGGGACAGGGGTCGGAGATACGCAGTATTTT. Protein product: CASSAGTGVGDTQYF.